This T cell receptor (beta chain) was found in a study of cytomegalovirus exposure and HLA in healthy donors. Study-wide results and caveats: Most TCR sequences proved rare, with some public TCRs found in many donors.

Remarks on this clone: Antigen unknown.

CDR3 length equals 17 residues. With 3 bases clipped from V and 5 bases from J, the junction kept 9 bases outside the gene matches. Looked up from germline, CDR1 is SNHLY and CDR2 is FYNNEI. Both 60 Vbeta primers and 13 Jbeta primers went into the PCR. TCRdb's table, derived via immunoSEQ multiplex PCR, lists solely in-frame clones and lacks some. The repertoire consists of approximately 200,000 clones, with 75% to 85% occurring once and the leading ten covering around 1.6%. The rearrangement uses TRBV2 and TRBJ2-1, with TRBD2 matching 11 bases. Material: PBMCs. The clonotype was recovered from a girl aged 10-17 years in good health and CMV-seropositive. In DNA form, the CDR3 reads TGTGCCAGCAGTGATGGTACTAGCGGGGGCCACAACAATGAGCAGTTCTTC. It is translated as CASSDGTSGGHNNEQFF.